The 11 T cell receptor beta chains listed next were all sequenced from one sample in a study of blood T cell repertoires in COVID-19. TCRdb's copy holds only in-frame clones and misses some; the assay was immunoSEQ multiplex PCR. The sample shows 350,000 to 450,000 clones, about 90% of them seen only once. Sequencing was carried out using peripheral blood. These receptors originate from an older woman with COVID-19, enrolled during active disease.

The CDR3 DNA follows: TGTGCCAGCAGCCACCGGGACAGTTTATTCTACGAGCAGTACTTC. Residues: CASSHRDSLFYEQYF. The chain combines TRBV7-8 with TRBJ2-7, with 7 bases fitting TRBD1. CDR1 and CDR2 (germline): SGHVS, FQNEAQ. The CDR3 runs to 15 residues. Germline trimming cut 5 bases from V and 3 bases from J; bases unmatched to any gene: 10.

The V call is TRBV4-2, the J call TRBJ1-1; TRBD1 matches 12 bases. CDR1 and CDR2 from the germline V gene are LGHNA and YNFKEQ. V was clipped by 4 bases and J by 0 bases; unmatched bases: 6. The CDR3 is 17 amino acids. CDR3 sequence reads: CASSRRDRGLVNTEAFF. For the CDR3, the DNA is TGTGCCAGCAGCCGACGGGACAGGGGGCTGGTGAACACTGAAGCTTTCTTT.

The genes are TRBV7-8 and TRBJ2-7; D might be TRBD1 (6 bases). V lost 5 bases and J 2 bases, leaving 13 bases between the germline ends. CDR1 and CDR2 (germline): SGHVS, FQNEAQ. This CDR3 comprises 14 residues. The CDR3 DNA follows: TGTGCCAGCAGCCTACGAGAGGGGGCCTACGAGCAGTACTTC. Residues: CASSLREGAYEQYF.

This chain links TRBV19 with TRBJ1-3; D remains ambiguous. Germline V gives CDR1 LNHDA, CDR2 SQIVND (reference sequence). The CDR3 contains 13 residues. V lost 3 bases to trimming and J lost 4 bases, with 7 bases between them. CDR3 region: CASSIGEGNTIYF. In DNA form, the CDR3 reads TGTGCCAGTAGTATTGGAGAGGGAAACACCATATATTTT.

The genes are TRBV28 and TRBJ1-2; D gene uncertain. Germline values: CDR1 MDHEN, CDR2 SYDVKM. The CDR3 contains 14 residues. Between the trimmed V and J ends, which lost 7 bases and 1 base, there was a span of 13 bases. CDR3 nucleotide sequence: TGTGCCAGCATCGCCCCCGGGATTAACTATGGCTACACCTTC. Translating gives CASIAPGINYGYTF.

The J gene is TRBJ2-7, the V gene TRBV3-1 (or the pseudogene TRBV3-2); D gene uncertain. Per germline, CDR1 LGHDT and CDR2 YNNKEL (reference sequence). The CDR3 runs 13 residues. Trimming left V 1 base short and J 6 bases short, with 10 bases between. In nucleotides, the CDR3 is TGTGCCAGCAGCCAAGTTCCCCCCGGCGAGCAGTACTTC. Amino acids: CASSQVPPGEQYF.

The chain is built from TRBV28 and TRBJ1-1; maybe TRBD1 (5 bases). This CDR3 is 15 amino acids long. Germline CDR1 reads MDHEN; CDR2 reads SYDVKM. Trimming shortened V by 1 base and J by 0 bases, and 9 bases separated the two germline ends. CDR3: CASSLFGGMNTEAFF. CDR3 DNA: TGTGCCAGCAGTTTATTCGGGGGAATGAACACTGAAGCTTTCTTT. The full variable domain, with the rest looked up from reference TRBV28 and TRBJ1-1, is DVKVTQSSRYLVKRTGEKVFLECVQDMDHENMFWYRQDPGLGLRLIYFSYDVKMKEKGDIPEGYSVSREKKERFSLILESASTNQTSMYLCASSLFGGMNTEAFFGQGTRLTVV.

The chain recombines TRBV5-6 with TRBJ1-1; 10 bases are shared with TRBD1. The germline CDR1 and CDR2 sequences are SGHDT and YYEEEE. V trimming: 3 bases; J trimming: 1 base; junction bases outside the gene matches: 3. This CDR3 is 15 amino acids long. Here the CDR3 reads CASSSRQGANTEAFF. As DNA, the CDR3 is TGTGCCAGCAGCTCCAGACAGGGGGCGAACACTGAAGCTTTCTTT.

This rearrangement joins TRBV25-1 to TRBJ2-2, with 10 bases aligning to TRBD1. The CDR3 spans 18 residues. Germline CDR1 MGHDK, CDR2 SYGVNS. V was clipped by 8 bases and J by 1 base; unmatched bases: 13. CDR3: CASEPRDRGRGNTGELFF. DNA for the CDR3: TGTGCCAGCGAGCCCAGGGACAGGGGAAGAGGGAACACCGGGGAGCTGTTTTTT. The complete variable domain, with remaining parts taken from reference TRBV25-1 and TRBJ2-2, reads EADIYQTPRYLVIGTGKKITLECSQTMGHDKMYWYQQDPGMELHLIHYSYGVNSTEKGDLSSESTVSRIRTEHFPLTLESARPSHTSQYLCASEPRDRGRGNTGELFFGEGSRLTVL.

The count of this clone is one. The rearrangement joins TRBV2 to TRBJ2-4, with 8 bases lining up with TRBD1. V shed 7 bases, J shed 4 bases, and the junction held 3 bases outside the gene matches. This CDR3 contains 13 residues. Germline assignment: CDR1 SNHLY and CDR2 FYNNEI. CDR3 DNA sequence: TGTGCCAGCATTGACAGGGGAAAAAACATTCAGTACTTC. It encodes CASIDRGKNIQYF.

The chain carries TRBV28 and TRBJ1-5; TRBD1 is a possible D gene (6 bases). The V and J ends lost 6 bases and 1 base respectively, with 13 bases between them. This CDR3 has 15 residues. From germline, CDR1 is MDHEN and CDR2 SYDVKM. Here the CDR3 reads CASRGGQLSNQPQHF. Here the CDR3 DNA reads TGTGCCAGCAGGGGTGGACAGTTAAGCAATCAGCCCCAGCATTTT. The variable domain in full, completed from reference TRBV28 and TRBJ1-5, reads DVKVTQSSRYLVKRTGEKVFLECVQDMDHENMFWYRQDPGLGLRLIYFSYDVKMKEKGDIPEGYSVSREKKERFSLILESASTNQTSMYLCASRGGQLSNQPQHFGDGTRLSIL.